The rows below give T cell receptor beta chains drawn from one sample of a study of T cells in narcolepsy. Profiling relied on immunoSEQ multiplex PCR, and the TCRdb table lists in-frame clones only, not all of them. The profile shows fewer than 25,000 clones, over 75% of them singletons. The sequenced sample was memory (CD45RA-) CD4+ T cells from blood. These receptors all stem from a human donor in good health. Both conserved end residues are part of each CDR3. The order of the fields is CDR3 length, J gene, clone size, V gene, D gene, CDR3 DNA, CDR3 protein. A D gene is named only where the DNA matches it firmly. Part of the rows lack a size; the others show once, few, many or a class for expanded clones.

15,TRBJ2-1,.,TRBV5-4,.,TGTGCCAGCAGAGATCCCAGAAGCTCCTACAATGAGCAGTTCTTC,CASRDPRSSYNEQFF
13,TRBJ2-5,few,TRBV30,TRBD2,TGTGCCTGGATTAGCGGGAGAGTAGAGACCCAGTACTTC,CAWISGRVETQYF
14,TRBJ2-2,.,TRBV11-2,.,TGTGCCAGCAGCCAGGATCCGCAATGGGGGGAGCTGTTTTTT,CASSQDPQWGELFF
18,TRBJ1-3,.,TRBV7-2,TRBD1,TGTGCCAGCAGCTTAATGGGTAGGGGGCACTCTGCTGGAAACACCATATATTTT,CASSLMGRGHSAGNTIYF
12,TRBJ2-7,.,TRBV5-1,.,TGCGCCAGCAGCTCTGAGGGAGGCGAGCAGTACTTC,CASSSEGGEQYF
15,TRBJ1-3,.,TRBV30,.,TGTGCCTTTACTTTGGGCCAGATCCTTGGAAACACCATATATTTT,CAFTLGQILGNTIYF
17,TRBJ1-1,.,TRBV28,.,TGTGCCAGCAGTCGACACCGCGGTGGGGCGTTGAACACTGAAGCTTTCTTT,CASSRHRGGALNTEAFF
13,TRBJ2-7,.,TRBV27,.,TGTGCCAGCAGTTTGGGCGGGTCTGGCGGGCAGTACTTC,CASSLGGSGGQYF
18,TRBJ2-2,.,TRBV7-9,TRBD1,TGTGCCAGCAGCCCCAATACCCCCGGGACAGGGGTGACCGGGGAGCTGTTTTTT,CASSPNTPGTGVTGELFF
15,TRBJ2-5,.,TRBV5-1,TRBD2,TGCGCCAGCAGAACCGGGACTAGCGGGACAGAGACCCAGTACTTC,CASRTGTSGTETQYF
15,TRBJ2-5,once,TRBV29-1,TRBD1,TGCAGCGTTCCCACCGGGACAGGCCCAGGAGAGACCCAGTACTTC,CSVPTGTGPGETQYF
14,TRBJ2-7,.,TRBV28,.,TGTGCCAGCTCTACAGGGTACCAATCCTACGAGCAGTACTTC,CASSTGYQSYEQYF
14,TRBJ2-7,few,TRBV6-7,.,TGTGCCAGCAAGGGGGATGGGGACTCCTACGAGCAGTACTTC,CASKGDGDSYEQYF
17,TRBJ2-2,.,TRBV7-2,TRBD1,TGTGCCAGCAGCTTAGGCAGGGGGCGCGCGGACACCGGGGAGCTGTTTTTT,CASSLGRGRADTGELFF
10,TRBJ2-1,.,TRBV20-1,.,TGCAGTGCTAGAGAGGGATTGCAGTTCTTC,CSAREGLQFF
14,TRBJ2-5,.,TRBV7-2,.,TGTGCCAGCAGCCCCGGGACTCACCAAGAGACCCAGTACTTC,CASSPGTHQETQYF
15,TRBJ1-5,.,TRBV5-8,.,TGTGCCAGCAGCCCGAAAAGGGCCAGCAATCAGCCCCAGCATTTT,CASSPKRASNQPQHF
15,TRBJ1-4,few,TRBV6-6,TRBD1,TGTGCCAGCAGTACGAAGGGACAGGGGGCGGAAAAACTGTTTTTT,CASSTKGQGAEKLFF
12,TRBJ1-2,.,TRBV7-9,TRBD1,TGTGCCAGCAGCCCGACAGGGTGGGGCTACACCTTC,CASSPTGWGYTF
15,TRBJ1-1,.,TRBV28,.,TGTGCCAGCAGTGAAGCCGGGACACTGAACACTGAAGCTTTCTTT,CASSEAGTLNTEAFF
14,TRBJ2-3,.,TRBV28,.,TGTGCCAGCACCCACCAGACTCACACAGATACGCAGTATTTT,CASTHQTHTDTQYF
13,TRBJ1-2,.,TRBV19,.,TGTGCCAGTCAATCACAGGCGGTCTATGGCTACACCTTC,CASQSQAVYGYTF
13,TRBJ1-5,.,TRBV10-3,TRBD1,TGTGCCACCGGGACAGACAGCAATCAGCCCCAGCATTTT,CATGTDSNQPQHF
11,TRBJ2-2,.,TRBV19,.,TGTGCCACAGGGAACACCGGGGAGCTGTTTTTT,CATGNTGELFF
15,TRBJ2-1,.,TRBV25-1,TRBD1,TGTGCCAGCGTCGGAGGGACAGGCCTCTACAATGAGCAGTTCTTC,CASVGGTGLYNEQFF
14,TRBJ1-1,.,TRBV6-5,.,TGTGCCAGCAGTTATGGCAGTGTGAACACTGAAGCTTTCTTT,CASSYGSVNTEAFF
13,TRBJ2-5,.,TRBV5-1,TRBD1,TGCGCCAGCAGCGGGACAGGGAAAGAGACCCAGTACTTC,CASSGTGKETQYF